The sequence of this T cell receptor (beta chain) was determined in a study of neurological immune-mediated disorders. One entry per CDR3 protein results from TCRdb running MiXCR on the 5' RACE reads. The sample includes about 10,000 distinct CDR3 sequences, 22% of them seen just once. Trimming left V 1 base short and J 3 bases short, with 7 bases between. The CDR3 spans 13 residues. Germline assignment: CDR1 SQVTM and CDR2 ANQGSEA. Overall study results and limits: The most TCR clonal expansion was seen in HTLV-1-associated myelopathy, and the least was seen in multiple sclerosis, which fell below healthy controls. Across subjects, no CDR3 amino acid sequence appeared in expanded clones of more than one subject, a finding that suggested private repertoires in all groups. The phylogenetic placement of 18 of 34 multiple sclerosis patients' repertoires in one related-CDR3 cluster constitutes a possible signature.

This clonotype qualifies as medium-sized (0.01 to 0.1%). Its antigen is still unknown. The sequenced material came from CD8+ T cells from blood. The rearrangement links TRBV29-1 to TRBJ1-5; no firm D call. The receptor was isolated from a woman aged 40 to 50 with multiple sclerosis. The CDR3 loop is CSVEGGYNQPQHF. CDR3 coding DNA: TGCAGCGTTGAAGGTGGATACAATCAGCCCCAGCATTTT.